This T cell receptor beta chain derives from a study of shared clonotypes between healthy human individuals. Generated by immunoSEQ multiplex PCR, the TCRdb table keeps only in-frame clones and is missing some. The table has 2 million to 2.5 million clones, around 93% seen once; the top ten hold approximately 0.41%. This clone was seen a single time. This CDR3 has 16 amino acids. Trimming removed 5 bases from V and 7 bases from J; junction bases left unmatched: 12. The germline CDR1 and CDR2 sequences are SGHAT and FQNNGV. This clonotype originated in a man aged 18 to 29 in good health. Some clones in this sample may be carry-over from other donors' samples. The chain joins TRBV11-2 to TRBJ2-3, with 10 positions matching TRBD1. Input material: naive CD4+ T cells from PBMCs. Subset: CD45RA+ positively selected. The DNA of the CDR3 is TGTGCCAGCAGCAGCGACAGGGGGCCGTCCCGGCATACGCAGTATTTT. Its translation: CASSSDRGPSRHTQYF.